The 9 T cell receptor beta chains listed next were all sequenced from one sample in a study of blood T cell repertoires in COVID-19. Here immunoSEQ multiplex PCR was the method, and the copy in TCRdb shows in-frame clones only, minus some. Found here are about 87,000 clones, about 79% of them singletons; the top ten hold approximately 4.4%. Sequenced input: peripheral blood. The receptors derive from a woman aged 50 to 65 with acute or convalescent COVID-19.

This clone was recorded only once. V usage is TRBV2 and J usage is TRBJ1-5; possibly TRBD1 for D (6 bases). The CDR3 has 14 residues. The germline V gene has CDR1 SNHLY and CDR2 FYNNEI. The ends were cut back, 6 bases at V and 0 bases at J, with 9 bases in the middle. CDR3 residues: CASRQGGSNQPQHF. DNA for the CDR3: TGTGCCAGCAGACAGGGTGGTAGCAATCAGCCCCAGCATTTT.

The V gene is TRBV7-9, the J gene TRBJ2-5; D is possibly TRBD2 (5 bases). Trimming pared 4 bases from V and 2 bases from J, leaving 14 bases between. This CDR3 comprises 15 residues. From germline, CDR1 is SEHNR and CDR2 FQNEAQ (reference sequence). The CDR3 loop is CASSSTRQSQETQYF. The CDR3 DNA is TGTGCCAGCAGCTCCACTAGGCAGTCGCAAGAGACCCAGTACTTC.

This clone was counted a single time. The CDR3 DNA follows: TGTGCCAGCTGCGCCCAGGGGCCTTACAATGAGCAGTTCTTC. Its translation: CASCAQGPYNEQFF. The chain uses TRBV27 and TRBJ2-1; D may be TRBD1 (6 bases). The CDR3 extends over 14 amino acids. Trimming left V 8 bases short and J 4 bases short, with 15 bases between. In germline, CDR1 is MNHEY, CDR2 SMNVEV (reference sequence).

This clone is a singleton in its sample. The CDR3: CASSYSPVQPQHF. In nucleotides, the CDR3 is TGTGCCAGCAGTTACTCCCCGGTTCAGCCCCAGCATTTT. The V call is TRBV6-5, the J call TRBJ1-5; D call uncertain. CDR3 length: 13 residues. Looked up from germline, CDR1 is MNHEY and CDR2 is SVGAGI. The V end lost 0 bases, the J end lost 6 bases, and 6 bases lay between the germline ends.

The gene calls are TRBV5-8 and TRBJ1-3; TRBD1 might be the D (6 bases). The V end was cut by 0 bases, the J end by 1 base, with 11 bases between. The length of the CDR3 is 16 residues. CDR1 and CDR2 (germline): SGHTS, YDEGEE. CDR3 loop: CASSLGTRGSGNTIYF. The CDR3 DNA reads TGTGCCAGCAGCTTGGGGACCAGGGGATCTGGAAACACCATATATTTT.

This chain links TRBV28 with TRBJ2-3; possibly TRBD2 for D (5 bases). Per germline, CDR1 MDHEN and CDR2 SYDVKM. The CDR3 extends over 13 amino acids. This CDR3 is CVTHSHGGDTQYF. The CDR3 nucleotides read TGTGTAACGCACAGCCACGGAGGAGATACGCAGTATTTT.

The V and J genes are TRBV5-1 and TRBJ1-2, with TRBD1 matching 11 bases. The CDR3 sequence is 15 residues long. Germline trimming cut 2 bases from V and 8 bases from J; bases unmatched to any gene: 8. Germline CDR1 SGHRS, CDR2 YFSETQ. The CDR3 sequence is CASSFTGTGGYGYTF. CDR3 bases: TGCGCCAGCAGCTTTACCGGGACAGGGGGATACGGCTACACCTTC.

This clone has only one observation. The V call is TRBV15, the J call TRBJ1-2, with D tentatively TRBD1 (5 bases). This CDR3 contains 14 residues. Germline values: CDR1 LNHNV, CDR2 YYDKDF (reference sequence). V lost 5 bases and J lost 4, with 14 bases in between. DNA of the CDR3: TGTGCCACCAGCGACCCAGGGTTGGGCTATGGCTACACCTTC. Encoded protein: CATSDPGLGYGYTF.

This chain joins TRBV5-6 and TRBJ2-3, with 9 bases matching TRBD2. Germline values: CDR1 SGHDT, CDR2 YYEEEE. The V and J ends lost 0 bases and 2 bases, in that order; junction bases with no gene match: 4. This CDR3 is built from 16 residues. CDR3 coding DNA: TGTGCCAGCAGCTTGGAGCGGGGGGCATCCACAGATACGCAGTATTTT. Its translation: CASSLERGASTDTQYF.